This is a list of T cell receptor beta chains from one sample in a study of OX40 agonist ivuxolimab in advanced cancers. Assay used: immunoSEQ multiplex PCR; TCRdb lists only in-frame clones, some missing. This sample yields under 25,000 clones, of which about 89% are seen a single time; 40% to 55% belongs to the top ten. Sequencing was performed on CD4+ or CD8+ T cells sorted from blood, taken in a trial of the OX40 agonist ivuxolimab. These receptors were taken from an adult with an advanced solid tumor such as melanoma, head and neck, liver or kidney cancer. CDR3s include the opening cysteine and the closing phenylalanine or tryptophan. The D gene is left open where the match is weak. Some rows mark clone size as missing; the rest say once, few, many or name a class of expanded clone.

D,size,J,V,CDR3,DNA
NA,NA,TRBJ2-7,TRBV25-1,CASSESWGQTYEQYF,TGTGCCAGCAGTGAATCGTGGGGTCAAACCTACGAGCAGTACTTC
TRBD1,NA,TRBJ1-1,TRBV4-3,CASSPSSGGLTEAFF,TGCGCCAGCAGCCCATCATCAGGGGGGCTCACTGAAGCTTTCTTT
TRBD1,once,TRBJ2-4,TRBV28,CASSLRTGGISIQYF,TGTGCCAGCAGTTTAAGAACAGGGGGTATCAGCATTCAGTACTTC
NA,NA,TRBJ2-1,TRBV7-8,CASSLVMGADNEQFF,TGTGCCAGCAGCTTAGTTATGGGAGCAGACAATGAGCAGTTCTTC
NA,NA,TRBJ2-7,TRBV2,CASSEEEVHEQYF,TGTGCCAGCAGTGAAGAAGAGGTCCACGAGCAGTACTTC
NA,NA,TRBJ2-1,TRBV4-2,CASSQDRAGIYNEQFF,TGTGCCAGCAGCCAAGATAGGGCGGGGATTTACAATGAGCAGTTCTTC
TRBD2,once,TRBJ2-7,TRBV27,CASSSNSGRAWGEQYF,TGTGCCAGCAGTTCCAATAGCGGGAGGGCCTGGGGCGAGCAGTACTTC
NA,once,TRBJ1-2,TRBV27,CASSPLGGIYGYTF,TGTGCCAGCAGTCCCCTGGGAGGGATCTATGGCTACACCTTC
NA,NA,TRBJ2-3,TRBV7-2,CASSLVATAADTQYF,TGTGCCAGCAGCTTAGTCGCTACCGCGGCAGATACGCAGTATTTT
NA,NA,TRBJ2-2,TRBV29-1,CSVERDTGELFF,TGCAGCGTTGAGAGGGATACCGGGGAGCTGTTTTTT
TRBD1,NA,TRBJ2-1,TRBV19,CAAGTGFEQFF,TGTGCCGCCGGGACAGGGTTTGAGCAGTTCTTC
NA,once,TRBJ1-1,TRBV6-1,CASTLWVTEAFF,TGTGCCAGCACCCTGTGGGTCACTGAAGCTTTCTTT
TRBD2,NA,TRBJ2-1,TRBV27,CASSFGGGYNEQFF,TGTGCCAGCAGTTTTGGCGGGGGTTACAATGAGCAGTTCTTC
TRBD2,NA,TRBJ2-2,TRBV7-9,CASSPGTSGSANTGELFF,TGTGCCAGCAGCCCCGGGACTAGCGGGAGCGCGAACACCGGGGAGCTGTTTTTT
NA,NA,TRBJ1-3,TRBV10-3,CAISDPDFMNSGNTIYF,TGTGCCATCAGTGATCCGGACTTCATGAACTCTGGAAACACCATATATTTT
NA,NA,TRBJ2-3,TRBV7-9,CASSLAGATDTQYF,TGTGCCAGCAGCTTAGCAGGTGCGACAGATACGCAGTATTTT
TRBD1,NA,TRBJ1-2,TRBV11-3,CASSQAGTGGFDGYTF,TGTGCCAGCAGCCAAGCCGGGACAGGGGGTTTCGATGGCTACACCTTC
NA,NA,TRBJ2-1,TRBV14,CASRSIAEKQFF,TGTGCCAGCAGGTCTATAGCGGAAAAGCAGTTCTTC
NA,NA,TRBJ2-7,TRBV7-9,CASSSGLTSYEQYF,TGTGCCAGCAGCTCGGGGCTTACCTCCTACGAGCAGTACTTC
NA,NA,TRBJ1-2,TRBV18,CASSPRAPHGYTF,TGTGCCAGCTCACCGAGGGCACCTCATGGCTACACCTTC
TRBD2,NA,TRBJ2-3,TRBV6-5,CASRLAGVGSDTQYF,TGTGCCAGCAGATTAGCGGGAGTTGGTTCAGATACGCAGTATTTT
TRBD2,NA,TRBJ2-1,TRBV5-4,CASSTLAGVDNEQFF,TGTGCCAGCAGCACACTAGCGGGAGTAGACAATGAGCAGTTCTTC
NA,NA,TRBJ2-5,TRBV7-7,CASSLEPGQETQYF,TGTGCTAGCAGCTTAGAGCCAGGCCAAGAGACCCAGTACTTC
TRBD1,NA,TRBJ2-1,TRBV13,CASSTGDRGLTYNEQFF,TGTGCCAGCAGCACCGGGGACAGGGGGCTTACGTACAATGAGCAGTTCTTC
NA,NA,TRBJ2-4,TRBV5-4,CASSFSWVTDIQYF,TGTGCCAGCAGCTTTAGCTGGGTTACGGACATTCAGTACTTC
NA,NA,TRBJ2-7,TRBV4-1,CASSKTGISYEQYF,TGCGCCAGCAGCAAGACAGGTATCTCCTACGAGCAGTACTTC
TRBD2,NA,TRBJ2-7,TRBV28,CASSSLFLAGAYEQYF,TGTGCCAGCAGTTCCCTCTTCCTAGCGGGAGCCTACGAGCAGTACTTC
TRBD1,NA,TRBJ2-1,TRBV11-3,CASSFRTGDNNEQFF,TGTGCCAGCAGCTTCAGGACAGGGGACAACAATGAGCAGTTCTTC
NA,NA,TRBJ1-3,TRBV7-6,CASSLGEVYSGNTIYF,TGTGCCAGCAGCTTAGGGGAAGTGTACTCTGGAAACACCATATATTTT
TRBD2,once,TRBJ2-3,TRBV29-1,CSVAGTSGASTDTQYF,TGCAGCGTGGCCGGGACTAGCGGTGCTAGCACAGATACGCAGTATTTT
NA,few,TRBJ2-7,TRBV4-3,CASSQDRTYEQYF,TGCGCCAGCAGCCAAGACAGAACCTACGAGCAGTACTTC
TRBD2,NA,TRBJ2-5,TRBV5-6,CASSPEGGLYQETQYF,TGTGCCAGCAGCCCGGAGGGAGGGTTGTACCAAGAGACCCAGTACTTC
NA,NA,TRBJ2-1,TRBV4-2,CASSRVGSGEQFF,TGTGCCAGCAGTAGGGTGGGGTCCGGTGAGCAGTTCTTC
NA,few,TRBJ2-1,TRBV7-3,CASSPLGGTANEQFF,TGTGCCAGCAGCCCACTCGGCGGGACTGCCAATGAGCAGTTCTTC
NA,once,TRBJ1-4,TRBV28,CASSPLTGLNEKLFF,TGTGCCAGCAGTCCCCTAACAGGGCTTAATGAAAAACTGTTTTTT
NA,NA,TRBJ2-7,TRBV27,CASSLSASYEQYF,TGTGCCAGCAGTCTCTCGGCCTCCTACGAGCAGTACTTC
TRBD1,NA,TRBJ2-7,TRBV19,CASSGQVPYEQYF,TGTGCCAGTTCCGGACAGGTCCCGTACGAGCAGTACTTC
NA,NA,TRBJ2-1,TRBV9,CASSLGDPSYNEQFF,TGTGCCAGCAGCCTCGGGGATCCCTCCTACAATGAGCAGTTCTTC
NA,NA,TRBJ2-7,TRBV10-2,CASGRADPYEQYF,TGCGCCAGCGGGCGGGCGGATCCCTACGAGCAGTACTTC
NA,NA,TRBJ2-1,TRBV7-2,CASSPLAEQFF,TGTGCCAGCAGCCCCTTGGCTGAGCAGTTCTTC
TRBD2,NA,TRBJ2-1,TRBV28,CASSLWRTSGNNEQFF,TGTGCCAGCAGTTTATGGCGGACTAGCGGAAACAATGAGCAGTTCTTC
NA,NA,TRBJ1-5,TRBV21-1,CASSRQGNQPQHF,TGTGCCAGCAGCCGACAAGGCAATCAGCCCCAGCATTTT
NA,NA,TRBJ1-2,TRBV7-8,CASSPPGAPNYGYTF,TGTGCCAGCAGCCCCCCGGGGGCCCCTAACTATGGCTACACCTTC
NA,NA,TRBJ2-3,TRBV5-4,CATAGGVPDTQYF,TGTGCCACCGCTGGCGGGGTACCAGATACGCAGTATTTT
TRBD2,few,TRBJ2-1,TRBV27,CASSDQRGYNEQFF,TGTGCCAGCAGTGACCAGCGGGGGTACAATGAGCAGTTCTTC
TRBD1,NA,TRBJ1-5,TRBV4-2,CASSQGGQGSRQPQHF,TGTGCCAGCAGCCAAGGGGGACAGGGGAGCCGGCAGCCCCAGCATTTT
NA,NA,TRBJ2-2,TRBV6-1,CAERDNANTGELFF,TGTGCCGAACGGGACAACGCGAACACCGGGGAGCTGTTTTTT